Shown below are 2 T cell receptor beta chains from a single sample sequenced in a study of liver allograft versus peripheral blood T cells. Study overall: Transplanted-liver T cell receptor repertoires were compared with recipients' peripheral blood repertoires.

One entry per CDR3 protein, called by TCRdb with MiXCR from the reads. The sample lists about 14,000 distinct CDR3 sequences, 18% occurring once. The source is a human patient who had a liver transplant. Some T cells may originate from the graft donor.

The sample holds many counts of this clonotype. V and J are TRBV6-2 or TRBV6-3 and TRBJ1-5, with a tentative D call TRBD1 (6 bases). The CDR3 sequence is 19 residues long. Per germline, CDR1 MNHEY and CDR2 SVGEGT. V shed 6 bases and J shed 6 bases, with 30 bases lying between them. CDR3 protein: CASSLARTTGTRGAQPQHF. Written as DNA, the CDR3 is TGTGCCAGCAGCCTCGCTAGAACTACAGGGACTAGAGGTGCTCAGCCCCAGCATTTT.

The V and J genes are TRBV12-3 or TRBV12-4 and TRBJ2-7, with D possibly matching TRBD1 (6 bases). The CDR3 length is 11 residues. V was shortened by 5 bases and J by 7 bases, with 9 bases between the two germline ends. The CDR3 is CASSTGWEQYF. The CDR3 DNA follows: TGTGCCAGCAGTACAGGGTGGGAGCAGTACTTC.